The clone carrying this T cell receptor (beta chain) has more than one count but fewer than ten. Antigen specificity is unknown. This CDR3 has 13 residues. The germline gives CDR1 MDHEN, CDR2 SYDVKM. The data derive from a study of beta chain features in type 1 diabetes. Across the study: The patients were much like the healthy donors in age, gender and cell yields.

Whole-study findings and limits: Shorter TCRB CDR3s, moderately but significantly so, marked every one of the four CD4+ subsets in Type 1 diabetes patients. Small HLA sub-analyses could not settle whether HLA shapes TCRB rearrangement.

The entirety of the isolated RNA underwent reverse transcription, so expressed TCRB transcripts were sequenced. Measured with immunoSEQ multiplex PCR; TCRdb has only the in-frame clones, and not every one. This table has 680,000 or so clones, about an eighth appearing once. Source material: naive CD4+ T cells from blood. This sequence was found in a man aged 18 to 30 with type 1 diabetes. This chain uses TRBV28 with TRBJ2-7; maybe TRBD1 (6 bases). The DNA for the CDR3 is TGTGCTTTCCGAGGCAGGGGTTCCTACGAGCAGTACTTC. This gives the protein CAFRGRGSYEQYF. The full variable domain, its missing parts supplied by reference TRBV28 and TRBJ2-7, is DVKVTQSSRYLVKRTGEKVFLECVQDMDHENMFWYRQDPGLGLRLIYFSYDVKMKEKGDIPEGYSVSREKKERFSLILESASTNQTSMYLCAFRGRGSYEQYFGPGTRLTVT.